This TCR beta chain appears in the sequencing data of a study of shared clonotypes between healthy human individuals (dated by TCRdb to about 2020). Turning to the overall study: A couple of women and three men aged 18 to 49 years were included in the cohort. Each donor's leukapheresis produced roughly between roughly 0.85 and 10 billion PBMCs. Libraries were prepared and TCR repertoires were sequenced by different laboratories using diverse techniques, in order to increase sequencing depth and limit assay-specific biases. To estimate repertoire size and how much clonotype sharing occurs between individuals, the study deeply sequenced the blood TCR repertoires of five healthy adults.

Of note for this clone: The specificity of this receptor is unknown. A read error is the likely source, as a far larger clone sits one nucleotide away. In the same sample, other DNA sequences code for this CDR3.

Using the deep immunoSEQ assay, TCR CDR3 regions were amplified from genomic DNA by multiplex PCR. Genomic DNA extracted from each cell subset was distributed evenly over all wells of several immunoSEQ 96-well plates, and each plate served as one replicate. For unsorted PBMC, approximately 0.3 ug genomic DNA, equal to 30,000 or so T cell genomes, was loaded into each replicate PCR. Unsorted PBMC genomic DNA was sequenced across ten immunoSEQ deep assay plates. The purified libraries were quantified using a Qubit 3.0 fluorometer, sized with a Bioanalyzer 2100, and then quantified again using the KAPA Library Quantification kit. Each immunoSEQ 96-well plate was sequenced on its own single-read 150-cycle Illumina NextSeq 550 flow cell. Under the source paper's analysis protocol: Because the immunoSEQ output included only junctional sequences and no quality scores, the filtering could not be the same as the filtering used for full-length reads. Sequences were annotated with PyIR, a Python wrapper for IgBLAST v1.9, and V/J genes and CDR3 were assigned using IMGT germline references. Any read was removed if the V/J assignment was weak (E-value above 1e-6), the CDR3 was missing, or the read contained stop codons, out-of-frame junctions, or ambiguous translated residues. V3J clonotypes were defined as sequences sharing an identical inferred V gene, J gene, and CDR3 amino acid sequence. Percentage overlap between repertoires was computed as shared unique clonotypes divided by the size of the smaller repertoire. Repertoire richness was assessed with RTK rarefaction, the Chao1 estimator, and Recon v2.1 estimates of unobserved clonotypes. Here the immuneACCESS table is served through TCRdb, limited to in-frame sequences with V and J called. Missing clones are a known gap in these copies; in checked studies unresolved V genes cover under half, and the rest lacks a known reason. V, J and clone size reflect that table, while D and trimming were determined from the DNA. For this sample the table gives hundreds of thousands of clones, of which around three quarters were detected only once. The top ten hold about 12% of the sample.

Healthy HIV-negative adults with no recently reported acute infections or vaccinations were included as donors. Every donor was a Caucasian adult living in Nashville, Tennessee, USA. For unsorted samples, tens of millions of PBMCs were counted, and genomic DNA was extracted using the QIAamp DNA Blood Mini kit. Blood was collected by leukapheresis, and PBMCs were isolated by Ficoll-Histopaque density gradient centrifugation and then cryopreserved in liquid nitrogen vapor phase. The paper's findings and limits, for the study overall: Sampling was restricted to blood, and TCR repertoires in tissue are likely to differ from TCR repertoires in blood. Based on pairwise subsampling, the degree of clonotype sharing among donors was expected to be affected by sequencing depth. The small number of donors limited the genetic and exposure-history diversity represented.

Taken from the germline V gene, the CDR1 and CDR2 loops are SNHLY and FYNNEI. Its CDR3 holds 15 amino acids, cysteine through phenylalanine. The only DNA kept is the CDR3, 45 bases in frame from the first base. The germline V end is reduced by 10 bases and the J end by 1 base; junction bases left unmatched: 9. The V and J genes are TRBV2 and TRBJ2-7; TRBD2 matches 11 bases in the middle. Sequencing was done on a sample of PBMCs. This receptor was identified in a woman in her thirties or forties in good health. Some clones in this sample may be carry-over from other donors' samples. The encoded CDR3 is CATPGASGRSYEQYF. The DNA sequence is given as TGTGCCACACCCGGAGCTAGCGGGAGGTCCTACGAGCAGTACTTC.